The rows below give T cell receptor beta chains drawn from one sample of a study of early T cells in non-severe SARS-CoV-2 infection. TCRdb used MiXCR to reprocess the 5' RACE reads, holding one entry per CDR3 protein. Among tens of thousands of distinct CDR3 sequences, roughly 10% were seen once, and the ten largest hold around 15%. This material consisted of whole blood, taken at baseline. The receptors were sampled from an adult who was a healthcare worker with PCR-confirmed SARS-CoV-2 infection or an uninfected control (not recorded which). The CDR3 runs from the conserved cysteine through the conserved F or W. A D gene is named only where the DNA matches it firmly. Clone size is not always given. Where it is, it says once, few, many or a class for expanded clones.

TRBD2 TRBJ2-5 NA TRBV12-3/TRBV12-4 TGTGCCAGCAGCTGGACTAGCGGATCCGGGCAGGAGACCCAGTACTTC CASSWTSGSGQETQYF
NA TRBJ1-3 NA TRBV11-2 TGTGCCAGCAGCCCCAACGCCGGAGTTGGAAACACCATATATTTT CASSPNAGVGNTIYF
TRBD1 TRBJ2-5 many TRBV25-1 TGTGCCAGCAGTGACCCCCCGCCCACCATACACGGGACAGGAAGCCAGGAGACCCAGTACTTC CASSDPPPTIHGTGSQETQYF
TRBD1 TRBJ2-2 few TRBV9 TGTGCCAGCAGCGCCCAAAGGGGGACAGTAAACACCGGGGAGCTGTTTTTT CASSAQRGTVNTGELFF
NA TRBJ1-1 few TRBV11-2 TGTGCCAGCAGCTTAGATAAGGGAAGGGCATACCCTAACACTGAAGCTTTCTTT CASSLDKGRAYPNTEAFF
TRBD2 TRBJ2-5 many TRBV6-5 TGTGCCAGCAGTTCCTTAGCGGGATCAGAGACCCAGTACTTC CASSSLAGSETQYF
NA TRBJ2-4 NA TRBV30 TGTGCCTGGAGTGTACTAAGTATAGCCAAAAACATTCAGTACTTC CAWSVLSIAKNIQYF
NA TRBJ1-6 many TRBV20-1 TGCAGTGCAGAAGTCATAGATAATTCACCCCTCCACTTT CSAEVIDNSPLHF
TRBD2 TRBJ2-1 NA TRBV11-3 TGTGCCAGCAGCTTACGTAGCAGCGGGAGAAACAATGAGCAGTTCTTC CASSLRSSGRNNEQFF
TRBD1 TRBJ2-3 many TRBV29-1 TGCAGCGTTGTGGGACAGGGGGCGCGCGGAGATACGCAGTATTTT CSVVGQGARGDTQYF
TRBD1 TRBJ2-7 many TRBV5-1 TGCGCCAGCAGCACCGGACAGGGTGCATACGAGCAGTACTTC CASSTGQGAYEQYF
NA TRBJ2-7 few TRBV20-1 TGCAGTGCTAGGGGGAGTGGCGAGCAGTACTTC CSARGSGEQYF